This is a list of T cell receptor beta chains from one sample in a study of T cell responses to AZD1222 COVID-19 vaccine. Assay: immunoSEQ multiplex PCR; the TCRdb copy retains only in-frame clones and omits some. This sample carries more than 150,000 clones, approximately 92% of them seen once, and the ten largest clones take 8% to 13%. Material: peripheral blood, obtained on day 0 of AZD1222 vaccination. The receptor set was obtained from an adult in good health. The CDR3 runs from the conserved cysteine through the conserved F or W. D genes are given only for firm matches.

D gene	J gene	V gene	CDR3 protein
TRBD1	TRBJ2-7	TRBV19	CASTPPGGHEQYF
-	TRBJ1-1	TRBV13	CASSYAWGGSTEAFF
TRBD1	TRBJ1-6	TRBV30	CALSGTGSAPLHF
-	TRBJ2-2	TRBV12-3/TRBV12-4	CASSFKGDGELFF
-	TRBJ2-7	TRBV10-1	CASSDCPTSLCGQYF
TRBD2	TRBJ2-2	TRBV5-1	CASSLRLAGGASGELFF
-	TRBJ1-1	TRBV5-1	CASSLEGVNTEAFF
TRBD1	TRBJ2-5	TRBV19	CASADRGFKETQYF
TRBD2	TRBJ2-1	TRBV7-3	CASSFQLAGGSSSYNEQFF
TRBD1	TRBJ1-5	TRBV19	CASTPGGFNQPQHF
-	TRBJ2-2	TRBV11-2	CASSLVRTENTGELFF
TRBD1	TRBJ1-4	TRBV19	CASSWTGVSGLFF
-	TRBJ1-1	TRBV3-1/TRBV3-2	CASSHSQPGKQAFF
-	TRBJ1-2	TRBV6-1	CASSESGGNGYTF
TRBD2	TRBJ2-5	TRBV10-3	CAISDGLARSGETQYF
-	TRBJ1-5	TRBV5-1	CASSLGPGDQPQHF
-	TRBJ1-5	TRBV28	CASRSGPYSNQPQHF
TRBD1	TRBJ2-3	TRBV7-9	CASSLGPTGGGTDTQYF
TRBD2	TRBJ2-7	TRBV3-1/TRBV3-2	CASSQGYSGITHEQYF
-	TRBJ1-1	TRBV4-1	CASSQSPGQMNTEAFF
-	TRBJ2-1	TRBV6-5	CASSIGGPYNEQFF
TRBD2	TRBJ2-5	TRBV6-1	CASSGLAGGLEETQYF
-	TRBJ1-5	TRBV12-3/TRBV12-4	CASSLRGAQPQHF
-	TRBJ1-1	TRBV29-1	CSASRPREPEAFF
-	TRBJ1-2	TRBV29-1	CSVEGTELGYGYTF
-	TRBJ1-3	TRBV20-1	CSASIDGGDIGNTIYF
-	TRBJ1-3	TRBV5-1	CASSLDGGRRNTIYF
TRBD2	TRBJ2-2	TRBV27	CASSLLEREGETGELFF
-	TRBJ2-7	TRBV7-2	CASTPPGSYEQYF
TRBD2	TRBJ2-1	TRBV27	CASTIRRGGGYNEQFF
TRBD2	TRBJ2-3	TRBV19	CASSIGAGLAGATDTQYF
-	TRBJ2-1	TRBV7-2	CASSWDNEQFF
-	TRBJ1-2	TRBV29-1	CSVEGSGAVSNYGYTF
-	TRBJ1-2	TRBV9	CASSVGDNLYGYTF
-	TRBJ1-5	TRBV30	CAWSQGFHQPQHF
TRBD2	TRBJ2-7	TRBV5-6	CASSLSLAGLLHEQYF
-	TRBJ1-3	TRBV28	CASSFRGATSGNTIYF
-	TRBJ1-1	TRBV20-1	CSGPLNTEAFF
-	TRBJ2-3	TRBV4-1	CASSQDNRVSTDTQYF
TRBD1	TRBJ1-6	TRBV6-5	CASSPTQGVNSPLHF
-	TRBJ1-3	TRBV7-2	CASSFRPPGSGNTIYF
TRBD1	TRBJ1-1	TRBV5-1	CASSLAPGQFEIEAFF
-	TRBJ2-5	TRBV5-5	CASSSVPAPPILQETQYF
-	TRBJ1-2	TRBV27	CASTRGRGDYGYTF
-	TRBJ1-2	TRBV7-9	CASSLEGGSVYGYTF